The rows below give T cell receptor beta chains drawn from one sample of a study of shared clonotypes between healthy human individuals. TCRdb's copy holds only in-frame clones and misses some; the assay was immunoSEQ multiplex PCR. The data hold around 1.9 million clones, with just under 95% observed a single time. Sequencing was done on a sample of naive CD8+ T cells from PBMCs. These receptors all stem from a man in his late teens or twenties in good health. Some clones in this sample may be carry-over from other donors' samples. Each CDR3 is given with its conserved first and last residue. Each record gives: D gene, J gene, clone size, V gene, CDR3 DNA, CDR3 protein. The D gene is left open where the match is weak. Clone size, where shown, is once, few, many, or a class for clones that have expanded.

D gene: TRBD2
J gene: TRBJ2-1
clone size: once
V gene: TRBV4-1
CDR3 DNA: TGCGCCAGCAGCCACCTACTAGCGGGAGGGAGAAATGAGCAGTTCTTC
CDR3 protein: CASSHLLAGGRNEQFF

D gene: -
J gene: TRBJ2-7
clone size: -
V gene: TRBV29-1
CDR3 DNA: TGCAGCGTTGAGCAGGCAGGGCCCTACGAGCAGTACTTC
CDR3 protein: CSVEQAGPYEQYF

D gene: -
J gene: TRBJ1-2
clone size: -
V gene: TRBV27
CDR3 DNA: TGTGCCAGCAATCCCTCGGGGGGTAGCGGCTATGGCTACACCTTC
CDR3 protein: CASNPSGGSGYGYTF

D gene: -
J gene: TRBJ1-1
clone size: -
V gene: TRBV10-1
CDR3 DNA: TGCGCCAGCAGGTGGGACACTGAAGCTTTCTTT
CDR3 protein: CASRWDTEAFF

D gene: -
J gene: TRBJ2-3
clone size: -
V gene: TRBV5-6
CDR3 DNA: TGTGCCAGCAGCTTTGGAACAGGGTGGACAGATACGCAGTATTTT
CDR3 protein: CASSFGTGWTDTQYF

D gene: -
J gene: TRBJ2-2
clone size: once
V gene: TRBV4-2
CDR3 DNA: TGTGCCAGCAGCCGAGACACTGCCGCGAACACCGGGGAGCTGTTTTTT
CDR3 protein: CASSRDTAANTGELFF

D gene: -
J gene: TRBJ2-2
clone size: -
V gene: TRBV28
CDR3 DNA: -
CDR3 protein: CASSSSAPNTGELFF

D gene: -
J gene: TRBJ1-2
clone size: -
V gene: TRBV7-3
CDR3 DNA: TGTGCCAGCAGCTTATCTTTGGCCTCTCCCTACACCTTC
CDR3 protein: CASSLSLASPYTF

D gene: -
J gene: TRBJ2-1
clone size: -
V gene: TRBV9
CDR3 DNA: TGTGCCAGCAGGCTCGGACCCTCCCACAATGAGCAGTTCTTC
CDR3 protein: CASRLGPSHNEQFF

D gene: -
J gene: TRBJ1-1
clone size: -
V gene: TRBV11-1
CDR3 DNA: TGTGCCAGCAGCTTGGGGCGATACACTGAAGCTTTCTTT
CDR3 protein: CASSLGRYTEAFF

D gene: -
J gene: TRBJ2-5
clone size: -
V gene: TRBV7-9
CDR3 DNA: TGTGCCAGCAGCTTATTCACGGTCGGACAAGAGACCCAGTACTTC
CDR3 protein: CASSLFTVGQETQYF

D gene: -
J gene: TRBJ1-3
clone size: -
V gene: TRBV28
CDR3 DNA: TGTGCCAGCAGTTTTTCCGGGGGCTCTGGAAACACCATATATTTT
CDR3 protein: CASSFSGGSGNTIYF

D gene: -
J gene: TRBJ1-6
clone size: once
V gene: TRBV30
CDR3 DNA: TGTGCCTGGAGCGACGGTGATAATTCACCCCTCCACTTT
CDR3 protein: CAWSDGDNSPLHF

D gene: TRBD1
J gene: TRBJ1-4
clone size: -
V gene: TRBV27
CDR3 DNA: TGTGCCAGCAGTTCAAACAGGGGGCAAGAAAAACTGTTTTTT
CDR3 protein: CASSSNRGQEKLFF

D gene: TRBD1
J gene: TRBJ2-2
clone size: -
V gene: TRBV9
CDR3 DNA: TGTGCCAGCAGCGTAGAAACAGGGGGAACCGGGGAGCTGTTTTTT
CDR3 protein: CASSVETGGTGELFF

D gene: TRBD2
J gene: TRBJ2-3
clone size: -
V gene: TRBV10-2
CDR3 DNA: TGCGCCAGCAGAGCCGGGACTAGCGGGAAAACGGTCGCAGATACGCAGTATTTT
CDR3 protein: CASRAGTSGKTVADTQYF

D gene: -
J gene: TRBJ2-2
clone size: -
V gene: TRBV28
CDR3 DNA: TGTGCCAGCAGTTTATGGGGGCAGAACACCGGGGAGCTGTTTTTT
CDR3 protein: CASSLWGQNTGELFF

D gene: TRBD2
J gene: TRBJ2-1
clone size: -
V gene: TRBV5-1
CDR3 DNA: TGCGCCAGCAGCATCAAAGCGGGAGGCTACAATGAGCAGTTCTTC
CDR3 protein: CASSIKAGGYNEQFF

D gene: -
J gene: TRBJ2-7
clone size: -
V gene: TRBV19
CDR3 DNA: TGTGCCAGTAGTATTAGGGCAGGGAGGTTCCACGAGCAGTACTTC
CDR3 protein: CASSIRAGRFHEQYF

D gene: -
J gene: TRBJ2-1
clone size: -
V gene: TRBV7-3
CDR3 DNA: TGTGCCAGCAGCTTAACCGGGAAGGCCAGCTCCTACAATGAGCAGTTCTTC
CDR3 protein: CASSLTGKASSYNEQFF

D gene: -
J gene: TRBJ1-2
clone size: -
V gene: TRBV6-4
CDR3 DNA: TGTGCCAGCAGTGAATCAGTCGGGCGGGGTTTCCCCTATGGCTACACCTTC
CDR3 protein: CASSESVGRGFPYGYTF